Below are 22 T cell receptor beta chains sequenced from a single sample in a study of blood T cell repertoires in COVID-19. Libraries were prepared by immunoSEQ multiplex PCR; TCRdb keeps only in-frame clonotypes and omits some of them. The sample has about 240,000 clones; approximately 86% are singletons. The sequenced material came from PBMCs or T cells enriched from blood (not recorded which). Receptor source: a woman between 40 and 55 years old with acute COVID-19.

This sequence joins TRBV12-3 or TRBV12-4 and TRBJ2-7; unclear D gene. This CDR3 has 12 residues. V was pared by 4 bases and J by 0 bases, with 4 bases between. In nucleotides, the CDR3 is TGTGCCAGCAGTTCAATCTCCTACGAGCAGTACTTC. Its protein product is CASSSISYEQYF.

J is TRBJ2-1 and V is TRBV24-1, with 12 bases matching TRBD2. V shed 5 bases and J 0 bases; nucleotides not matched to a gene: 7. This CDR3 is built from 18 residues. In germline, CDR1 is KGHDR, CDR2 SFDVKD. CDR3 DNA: TGTGCCACCAGTGCCGGGACTAGCGGGTCTAGCTCCTACAATGAGCAGTTCTTC. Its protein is CATSAGTSGSSSYNEQFF.

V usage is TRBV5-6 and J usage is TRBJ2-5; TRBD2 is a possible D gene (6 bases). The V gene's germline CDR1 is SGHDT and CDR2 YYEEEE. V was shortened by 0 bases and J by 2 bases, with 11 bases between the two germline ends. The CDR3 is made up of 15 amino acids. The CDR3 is CASSLGGTGQETQYF. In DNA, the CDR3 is TGTGCCAGCAGCTTGGGTGGGACTGGACAAGAGACCCAGTACTTC.

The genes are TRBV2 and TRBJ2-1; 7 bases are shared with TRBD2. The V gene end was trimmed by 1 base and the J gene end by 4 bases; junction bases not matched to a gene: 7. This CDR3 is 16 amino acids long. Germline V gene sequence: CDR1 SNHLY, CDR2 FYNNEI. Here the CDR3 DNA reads TGTGCCAGCAGTGAAGGTGGGAGGGTCGGGTACAATGAGCAGTTCTTC. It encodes CASSEGGRVGYNEQFF.

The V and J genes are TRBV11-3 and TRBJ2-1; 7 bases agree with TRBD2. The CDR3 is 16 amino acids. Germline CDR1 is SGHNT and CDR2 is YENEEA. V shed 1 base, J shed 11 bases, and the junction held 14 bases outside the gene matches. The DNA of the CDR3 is TGTGCCAGCAGCTTAGGAGTGGGAGGGCTCCGAATGAAGCAGTTCTTC. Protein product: CASSLGVGGLRMKQFF.

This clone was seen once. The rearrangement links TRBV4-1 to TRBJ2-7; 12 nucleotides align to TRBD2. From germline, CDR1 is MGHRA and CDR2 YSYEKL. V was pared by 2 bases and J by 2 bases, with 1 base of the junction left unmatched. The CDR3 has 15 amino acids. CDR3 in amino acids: CASSQLAGGTYEQYF. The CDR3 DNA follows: TGCGCCAGCAGCCAACTAGCGGGAGGGACCTACGAGCAGTACTTC.

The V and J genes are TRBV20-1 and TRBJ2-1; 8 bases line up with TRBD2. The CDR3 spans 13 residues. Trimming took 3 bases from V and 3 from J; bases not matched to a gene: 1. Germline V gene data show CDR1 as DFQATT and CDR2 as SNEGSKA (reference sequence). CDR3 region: CSASSGDYNEQFF. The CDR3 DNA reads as TGCAGTGCTAGTAGCGGGGACTACAATGAGCAGTTCTTC.

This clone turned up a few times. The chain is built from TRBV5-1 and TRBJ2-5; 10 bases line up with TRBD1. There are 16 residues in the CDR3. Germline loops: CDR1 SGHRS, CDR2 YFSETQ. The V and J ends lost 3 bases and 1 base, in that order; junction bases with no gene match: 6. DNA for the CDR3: TGCGCCAGCAGCTGGGGGACAGGGGATGGCCAAGAGACCCAGTACTTC. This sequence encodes CASSWGTGDGQETQYF.

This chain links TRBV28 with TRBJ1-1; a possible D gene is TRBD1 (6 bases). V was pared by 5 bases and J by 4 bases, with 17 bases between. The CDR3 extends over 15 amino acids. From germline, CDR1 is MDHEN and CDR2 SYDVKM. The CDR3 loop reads CASSPDSGEGTEAFF. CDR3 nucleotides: TGTGCCAGCAGTCCGGACTCAGGGGAGGGCACTGAAGCTTTCTTT.

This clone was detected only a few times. CDR3: CASSPSGMGLSNQPQHF. The CDR3 bases are TGTGCCAGCTCCCCTTCGGGGATGGGTTTAAGCAATCAGCCCCAGCATTTT. The V and J genes are TRBV18 and TRBJ1-5, with D uncertain. Trimming cost V 6 bases and J 1 base, with 19 bases left between them. Germline CDR1 and CDR2: KGHSH and LQKENI. The CDR3 runs 17 residues.

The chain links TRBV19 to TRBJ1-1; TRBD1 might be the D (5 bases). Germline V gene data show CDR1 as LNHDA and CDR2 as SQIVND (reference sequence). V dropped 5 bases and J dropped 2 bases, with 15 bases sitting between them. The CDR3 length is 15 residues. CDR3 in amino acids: CASSVDGGSNTEAFF. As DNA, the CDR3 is TGTGCCAGTAGTGTCGACGGGGGTTCAAACACTGAAGCTTTCTTT.

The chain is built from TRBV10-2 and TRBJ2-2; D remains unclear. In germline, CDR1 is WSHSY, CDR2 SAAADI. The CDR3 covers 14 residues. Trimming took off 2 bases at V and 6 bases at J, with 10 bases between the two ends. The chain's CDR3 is CASSETIRSGELFF. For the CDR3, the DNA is TGCGCCAGCAGTGAGACCATTAGATCCGGGGAGCTGTTTTTT.

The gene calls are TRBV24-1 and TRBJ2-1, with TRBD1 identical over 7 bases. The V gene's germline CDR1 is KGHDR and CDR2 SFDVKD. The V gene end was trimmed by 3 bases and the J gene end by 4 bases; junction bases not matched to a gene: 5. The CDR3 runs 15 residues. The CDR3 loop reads CATSDPDRLYNEQFF. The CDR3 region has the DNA TGTGCCACCAGTGATCCGGACAGGTTATACAATGAGCAGTTCTTC.

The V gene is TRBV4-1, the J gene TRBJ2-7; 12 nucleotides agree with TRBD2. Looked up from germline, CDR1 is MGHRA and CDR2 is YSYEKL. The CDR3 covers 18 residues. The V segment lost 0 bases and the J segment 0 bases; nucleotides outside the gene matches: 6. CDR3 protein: CASSQERTSGTASYEQYF. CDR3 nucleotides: TGCGCCAGCAGCCAAGAGCGGACTAGCGGGACTGCCTCCTACGAGCAGTACTTC.

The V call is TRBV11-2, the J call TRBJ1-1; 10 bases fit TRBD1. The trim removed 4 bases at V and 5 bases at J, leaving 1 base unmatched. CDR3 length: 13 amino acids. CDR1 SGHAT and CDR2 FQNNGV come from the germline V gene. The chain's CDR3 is CASSSDRGTEAFF. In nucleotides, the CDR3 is TGTGCCAGCAGCTCGGACAGGGGGACTGAAGCTTTCTTT.

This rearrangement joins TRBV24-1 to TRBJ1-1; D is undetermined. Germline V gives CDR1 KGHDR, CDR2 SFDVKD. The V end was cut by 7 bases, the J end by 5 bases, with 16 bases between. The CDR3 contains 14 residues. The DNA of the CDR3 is TGTGCCACCAGGAGTGGTCCGGGGAGAACTGAAGCTTTCTTT. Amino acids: CATRSGPGRTEAFF.

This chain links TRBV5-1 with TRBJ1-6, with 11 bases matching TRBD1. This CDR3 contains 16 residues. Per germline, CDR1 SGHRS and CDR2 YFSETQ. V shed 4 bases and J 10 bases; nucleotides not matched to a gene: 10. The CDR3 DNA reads TGCGCCAGCAGCGTGGGGGACAGGGGGTCGAAGTCACCCCTCCACTTT. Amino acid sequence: CASSVGDRGSKSPLHF.

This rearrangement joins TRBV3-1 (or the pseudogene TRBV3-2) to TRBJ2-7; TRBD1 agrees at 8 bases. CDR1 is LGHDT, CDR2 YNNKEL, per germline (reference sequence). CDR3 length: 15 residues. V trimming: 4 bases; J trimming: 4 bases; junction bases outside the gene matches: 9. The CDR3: CASSRWDRQGYEQYF. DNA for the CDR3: TGTGCCAGCAGCCGATGGGACAGGCAAGGGTACGAGCAGTACTTC.

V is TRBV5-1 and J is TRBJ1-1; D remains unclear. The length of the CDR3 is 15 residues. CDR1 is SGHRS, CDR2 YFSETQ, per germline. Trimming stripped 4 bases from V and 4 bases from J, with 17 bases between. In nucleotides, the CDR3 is TGCGCCAGCAGCGTTAGTGGGCGGGTTGCCACTGAAGCTTTCTTT. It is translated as CASSVSGRVATEAFF.

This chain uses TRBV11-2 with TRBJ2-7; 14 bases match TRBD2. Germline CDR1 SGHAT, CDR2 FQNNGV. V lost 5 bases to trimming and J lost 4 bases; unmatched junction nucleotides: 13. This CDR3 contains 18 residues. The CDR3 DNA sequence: TGTGCCAGCAGCGGAATGGGACTAGCGGGAGAATCCGGATACGAGCAGTACTTC. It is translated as CASSGMGLAGESGYEQYF.

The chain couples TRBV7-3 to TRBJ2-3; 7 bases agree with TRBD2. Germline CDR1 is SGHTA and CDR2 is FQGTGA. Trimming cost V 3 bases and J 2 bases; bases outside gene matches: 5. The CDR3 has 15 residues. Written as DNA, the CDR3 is TGTGCCAGCAGCTTGTCCGGGACTACCACAGATACGCAGTATTTT. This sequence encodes CASSLSGTTTDTQYF.

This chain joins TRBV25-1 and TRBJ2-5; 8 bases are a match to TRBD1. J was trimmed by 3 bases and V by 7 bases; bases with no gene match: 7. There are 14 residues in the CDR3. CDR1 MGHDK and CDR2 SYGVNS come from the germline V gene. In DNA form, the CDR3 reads TGTGCCAGCACTCGGACAGGGTGGGAAGAGACCCAGTACTTC. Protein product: CASTRTGWEETQYF.